Listed below are T cell receptor beta chains from one sample, sequenced in a study of T cells in Graves' hyperthyroidism and ophthalmopathy. TCRdb fed the multiplex PCR reads into MiXCR, producing one record per CDR3 protein. The data show 500,000 to 800,000 distinct CDR3 sequences, with about 14% seen just once and approximately 13% held by the top ten. Sequencing was done on a sample of blood. Source of these receptors: a woman aged 45-65 years with Graves' ophthalmopathy. The CDR3 runs from the conserved cysteine through the conserved F or W. Fields, in order: D gene, clone size, V gene, J gene, CDR3 DNA, CDR3 protein. The D gene is left open where the match is weak. The listing skips clone size in some rows; elsewhere it reads once, few, many or a size class.

>TRBD2|many|TRBV7-9|TRBJ2-1
TGTGCCAGCAGCTTAGTGCCACTAGCGGGAGGGGAGCAGTTCTTC
CASSLVPLAGGEQFF
>.|many|TRBV5-1|TRBJ1-5
TGCGCCAGCAGCTTGGAAGGGACCAATCAGCCCCAGCATTTT
CASSLEGTNQPQHF
>.|few|TRBV6-2/TRBV6-3|TRBJ2-2
TGTGCCAGCAGTCTACTCCTCACAGGAACCGGGGAGCTGTTTTTT
CASSLLLTGTGELFF
>.|few|TRBV20-1|TRBJ2-5
TGCAGTGCTCCGAGACGTTGGGATGAGACCCAGTACTTC
CSAPRRWDETQYF
>TRBD1|many|TRBV6-2/TRBV6-3|TRBJ2-6
TGTGCCAGCAGTCAGACAGGGGCTGGGGCCAACGTCCTGACTTTC
CASSQTGAGANVLTF
>TRBD2|.|TRBV5-1|TRBJ2-1
TGCGCCAGCAGCGCCGGGACTAGCGGGAGATTAAATGAGCAGTTCTTC
CASSAGTSGRLNEQFF
>.|many|TRBV30|TRBJ2-7
TGTGCCAGGGACGGGGACTCCTACGAGCAGTACTTC
CARDGDSYEQYF
>.|few|TRBV10-3|TRBJ1-1
TGTGCCATCCGTGCGTTGAACACTGAAGCTTTCTTT
CAIRALNTEAFF
>TRBD2|.|TRBV28|TRBJ2-7
TGTGCCAGCAGTCCTCGAGCGACTAGCGGGAGGGGACCTCTCGGCGAGCAGTACTTC
CASSPRATSGRGPLGEQYF
>TRBD1|many|TRBV3-1|TRBJ2-3
TGTGCCAGCAGGTGGACAGGCGGACCGAACACAGATACGCAGTATTTT
CASRWTGGPNTDTQYF
>.|many|TRBV7-2|TRBJ1-2
TGTGCCAGCAGCTTAGAAATGGGTGACTATGGCTACACCTTC
CASSLEMGDYGYTF
>TRBD1|.|TRBV28|TRBJ2-2
TGTGCCAGCAGTTTGTATGACAGGGCCACCGGGGAGCTGTTTTTT
CASSLYDRATGELFF
>TRBD1|many|TRBV5-1|TRBJ1-2
TGCGCCAGCACCCAAACCGGGACAGACTATGGCTACACCTTC
CASTQTGTDYGYTF
>TRBD1|many|TRBV28|TRBJ2-3
TGTGCCAGCAGTTTATACCGACAGGGGAGCACAGATACGCAGTATTTT
CASSLYRQGSTDTQYF
>TRBD1|.|TRBV7-9|TRBJ2-4
TGTGCCAGCAGCAGGACAGGGGAAGAAAGAGGGTTGAACATTCAGTACTTC
CASSRTGEERGLNIQYF